The 21 T cell receptor beta chains below all came from one sample that was sequenced in a study of Tregs in tolerant kidney transplant recipients. This table comes from immunoSEQ multiplex PCR, and its TCRdb copy is limited to in-frame clones, with some not included. This table has tens of thousands of clones, more than 75% appearing once. Recipients received nonmyeloablative bone marrow transplants from related graft donors, with transient mixed chimerism. The input for sequencing was CD4+ T cells from blood (PBMCs), taken 6 months after the transplant. The receptors shown here come from a human patient who received a combined kidney and bone marrow transplant. Part of the T cells may come from the graft donor.

The chain combines TRBV2 with TRBJ2-1; 10 nucleotides line up with TRBD2. Germline CDR1 is SNHLY and CDR2 is FYNNEI. This CDR3 spans 15 amino acids. The J segment lost 4 bases and the V segment lost 6 bases, leaving 6 bases of the junction unmatched. The CDR3 DNA is TGTGCCAGCAGATTAGCGGGGGGACTGTACAATGAGCAGTTCTTC. This sequence encodes CASRLAGGLYNEQFF.

This chain uses TRBV27 with TRBJ2-2, with a tentative D call TRBD1 (6 bases). The CDR3 extends over 15 amino acids. V was shortened by 3 bases and J by 1 base, with 9 bases between the two germline ends. The germline gives CDR1 MNHEY, CDR2 SMNVEV (reference sequence). The CDR3 loop is CASSFSTGNTGELFF. In nucleotides, the CDR3 is TGTGCCAGCAGTTTCTCGACAGGGAACACCGGGGAGCTGTTTTTT.

The gene calls are TRBV10-3 and TRBJ1-1; 9 positions agree with TRBD1. The CDR3 has 14 residues. Germline CDR1 ENHRY, CDR2 SYGVKD. V was clipped by 6 bases and J by 1 base; unmatched bases: 3. The CDR3, as DNA: TGTGCCATCAGACGGACAGGGGAGAACACTGAAGCTTTCTTT. Protein sequence: CAIRRTGENTEAFF.

The CDR3 reads CASSLYNEQYF. The CDR3 nucleotides read TGTGCCAGCAGCTTGTATAACGAGCAGTACTTC. This chain uses TRBV5-6 with TRBJ2-7; D gene uncertain. The CDR3 is made up of 11 amino acids. The germline V gene has CDR1 SGHDT and CDR2 YYEEEE. V was clipped by 1 base and J by 5 bases, with 4 bases between them.

This clone was observed a few times. The chain joins TRBV20-1 to TRBJ2-7, with D possibly TRBD2 on 6 matching bases. Looked up from germline, CDR1 is DFQATT and CDR2 is SNEGSKA (reference sequence). This CDR3 comprises 11 residues. This CDR3 reads CSGGYSYEQYF. In nucleotides, the CDR3 is TGCAGCGGGGGTTACTCCTACGAGCAGTACTTC.

This chain connects TRBV13 to TRBJ1-2, with 8 bases identical to TRBD1. This CDR3 has 16 residues. The V gene end was trimmed by 5 bases and the J gene end by 4 bases; junction bases not matched to a gene: 12. Per the germline V gene, CDR1 is PRHDT and CDR2 is FYEKMQ (reference sequence). The CDR3 DNA follows: TGTGCCAGCAGCCGCCCCCCCGGGACAGGCCTCTATGGCTACACCTTC. Encoded protein: CASSRPPGTGLYGYTF.

This rearrangement joins TRBV6-5 to TRBJ2-7, with 10 bases aligning to TRBD1. Looked up from germline, CDR1 is MNHEY and CDR2 is SVGAGI. Trimming took 2 bases from V and 2 from J; bases not matched to a gene: 0. This CDR3 has 14 amino acids. In nucleotides, the CDR3 is TGTGCCAGCAGTTACGGGACAGGGGCCTACGAGCAGTACTTC. This encodes CASSYGTGAYEQYF.

V is TRBV29-1 and J is TRBJ1-2; D gene uncertain. The ends were cut back, 3 bases at V and 8 bases at J, with 10 bases in the middle. The CDR3 loop spans 11 amino acids. Germline CDR1 reads SQVTM; CDR2 reads ANQGSEA. The CDR3 sequence is CSVDSPGGYTF. The CDR3 nucleotides are TGCAGCGTTGATTCCCCGGGGGGCTACACCTTC.

V usage is TRBV5-6 and J usage is TRBJ2-7; 7 bases line up with TRBD1. V gave up 3 bases and J gave up 5 bases; unmatched junction bases: 8. The CDR3 is made up of 14 amino acids. Germline-derived CDR1 and CDR2 are SGHDT and YYEEEE. CDR3 protein: CASSSTGTVHEQYF. The CDR3 DNA follows: TGTGCCAGCAGCTCGACCGGGACAGTCCACGAGCAGTACTTC.

In DNA, the CDR3 is TGTGCCAGCAGCTCACCGGGACAGGGAAGGGGCTACACCTTC. Translating it yields CASSSPGQGRGYTF. V and J are TRBV5-4 and TRBJ1-2; TRBD1 matches 9 bases. Germline V gene data show CDR1 as SGHNT and CDR2 as YYREEE (reference sequence). The CDR3 runs 14 residues. V was pared by 3 bases and J by 8 bases, with 8 bases of the junction left unmatched.

The sample holds a few counts of this clone. This chain links TRBV6-1 with TRBJ1-6; TRBD1 agrees at 7 bases. Trimming cost V 3 bases and J 10 bases; bases outside gene matches: 3. Germline CDR1 and CDR2: MNHNS and SASEGT. This CDR3 spans 13 amino acids. Written as DNA, the CDR3 is TGTGCCAGCAGTGACCGGGACAGATCACCCCTCCACTTT. This codes for CASSDRDRSPLHF.

The V gene is TRBV11-1, the J gene TRBJ2-3; TRBD1 is a possible D gene (6 bases). V dropped 5 bases and J dropped 0 bases, with 15 bases sitting between them. CDR3 size: 16 residues. The germline V gene encodes CDR1 SGHAT and CDR2 FQDESV (reference sequence). CDR3 sequence (DNA): TGTGCCAGCAGCCCATCCCTGACAGGTAGCACAGATACGCAGTATTTT. Translation: CASSPSLTGSTDTQYF.

The chain has TRBV6-1 and TRBJ1-1, with 8 bases matching TRBD1. The V segment lost 6 bases and the J segment 8 bases; nucleotides outside the gene matches: 5. Germline V CDR1 and CDR2: MNHNS, SASEGT. The CDR3 runs 12 residues. CDR3 nucleotides: TGTGCCAGCAGCCGTACAGGGGGGGAAGCTTTCTTT. Protein: CASSRTGGEAFF.

This clone was observed a single time. This sequence joins TRBV30 and TRBJ2-5; TRBD2 is a possible D gene (5 bases). The V end was cut by 0 bases, the J end by 7 bases, with 18 bases between. Germline V CDR1 and CDR2: GTSNPN, SVGIG (reference sequence). CDR3 length: 15 residues. CDR3: CAWSVFAGREGTQYF. The CDR3 nucleotides read TGTGCCTGGAGTGTCTTTGCGGGCCGCGAGGGGACCCAGTACTTC.

The gene calls are TRBV18 and TRBJ2-3; 9 bases are a match to TRBD2. The CDR3 has 14 amino acids. Germline values: CDR1 KGHSH, CDR2 LQKENI. Trimming cost V 2 bases and J 4 bases; bases outside gene matches: 1. The CDR3 sequence: CASSPGTSPDTQYF. The CDR3 DNA reads TGTGCCAGCTCACCAGGGACTAGCCCAGATACGCAGTATTTT.

The chain is built from TRBV10-3 and TRBJ1-2; the match to TRBD1 covers 9 bases. V lost 7 bases, J lost 4 bases, and 4 bases stayed unmatched. Germline V gene lookup returns CDR1 ENHRY and CDR2 SYGVKD. This CDR3 region has 13 residues. CDR3 in DNA: TGTGCCATCAACAGGGGGCGAGGCTATGGCTACACCTTC. The encoded protein is CAINRGRGYGYTF.

The V call is TRBV11-3, the J call TRBJ2-3; 11 nucleotides line up with TRBD2. Germline V gene data show CDR1 as SGHNT and CDR2 as YENEEA. After removal of 4 bases from V and 4 bases from J, the junction contained 7 bases not matched to a gene. The CDR3 has 16 amino acids. DNA for the CDR3: TGTGCCAGCAGCTCTCCTTTAGCGGGAGGGGCAGATACGCAGTATTTT. Its protein product is CASSSPLAGGADTQYF.

The chain uses TRBV21-1 and TRBJ2-7; the table names TRBD1, a call not compared with the DNA. TRBV21-1 is recorded as a pseudogene. This CDR3 has 15 amino acids. DNA of the CDR3: TGTGCCAGCAGCAATGAGGGACAACGTACTTACGAGCAGTACTTC. Residues: CASSNEGQRTYEQYF.

The J gene is TRBJ2-5, the V gene TRBV5-1, with 8 bases matching TRBD2. V lost 0 bases and J lost 5; bases outside the gene matches: 12. The germline V gene encodes CDR1 SGHRS and CDR2 YFSETQ. The CDR3 has 17 residues. The CDR3 nucleotides are TGCGCCAGCAGCTTGGCCCCTGTCGGGGGGGGGCCGGAGACCCAGTACTTC. Its translation: CASSLAPVGGGPETQYF.

This clone has more than one count but fewer than ten. CDR3 bases: TGTGCCAGCAGCCTCCACAGGGCAACTAATGAAAAACTGTTTTTT. It is translated as CASSLHRATNEKLFF. V and J are TRBV11-3 and TRBJ1-4, with D possibly being TRBD1 (6 bases). This CDR3 is built from 15 residues. Per the germline V gene, CDR1 is SGHNT and CDR2 is YENEEA. Trimming removed 5 bases from V and 0 bases from J, with 10 bases in between. Looking up the rest from reference TRBV11-3 and TRBJ1-4 gives the full variable domain: EAGVVQSPRYKIIEKKQPVAFWCNPISGHNTLYWYLQNLGQGPELLIRYENEEAVDDSQLPKDRFSAERLKGVDSTLKIQPAELGDSAVYLCASSLHRATNEKLFFGSGTQLSVL.

This chain connects TRBV7-8 to TRBJ2-3, with 14 nucleotides matching TRBD2. Per the germline V gene, CDR1 is SGHVS and CDR2 is FQNEAQ. The trim removed 1 base at V and 4 bases at J, leaving 7 bases unmatched. The CDR3 is 18 residues long. In DNA, the CDR3 is TGTGCCAGCAGCTTAGACCCGGGACTAGCGGGAGTAGCAGATACGCAGTATTTT. Its translation: CASSLDPGLAGVADTQYF.